This entry lists 28 T cell receptor beta chains sequenced from one sample in a study of human T cells and chemical hapten exposure. From the RACE reads, TCRdb called clonotypes with MiXCR, one entry per CDR3 protein. The data hold more than 75,000 distinct CDR3 sequences, with about 8.6% observed a single time. Time point meaning: healthy volunteer bleed at 6 weeks. Unseparated into fractions, whole blood served as the source from which total RNA was extracted. The sample consisted of whole blood. Source of these receptors: a male donor in good health. Some clones in this sample may be carry-over from other donors' samples.

The chain uses TRBV11-1 and TRBJ2-6, with D maybe TRBD2 (6 bases). CDR1 SGHAT and CDR2 FQDESV come from the germline V gene (reference sequence). Trimming cost V 9 bases and J 0 bases, with 18 bases left between them. This CDR3 has 17 residues. The DNA for the CDR3 is TGTGCCAGTAAGCCTCGGGACTCCAGCTCTGGGGCCAACGTCCTGACTTTC. Amino acid sequence: CASKPRDSSSGANVLTF.

This clonotype occurred many times. The CDR3 loop is CASSLEGETAEAFF. The CDR3 coding sequence is TGCGCCAGCAGCTTGGAAGGGGAAACGGCTGAAGCTTTCTTT. The chain recombines TRBV5-1 with TRBJ1-1, with a weak D call TRBD1 (5 bases). The CDR3 spans 14 residues. Deletions cut 0 bases from V and 6 bases from J, with 12 bases between. CDR1 and CDR2 (germline): SGHRS, YFSETQ.

The rearrangement uses TRBV20-1 and TRBJ2-7; 9 nucleotides align to TRBD2. V shed 6 bases and J 7 bases; nucleotides not matched to a gene: 16. CDR1 is DFQATT and CDR2 is SNEGSKA in the germline V gene (reference sequence). The CDR3 is 15 amino acids. CDR3 region: CSAQTPSGDVGEQYF. The DNA of the CDR3 is TGCAGTGCACAGACGCCTAGCGGGGATGTGGGAGAGCAGTACTTC.

In this sample, this clonotype turned up many times. The chain has TRBV12-3 or TRBV12-4 and TRBJ1-5, with 7 positions matching TRBD1. CDR3 size: 15 residues. The V segment lost 3 bases and the J segment 9 bases; nucleotides outside the gene matches: 11. The CDR3 loop is CASSLVAQGGRPQHF. The CDR3 DNA is TGTGCCAGCAGTTTGGTGGCGCAGGGGGGTCGGCCCCAGCATTTT.

This clonotype has just a few counts. The genes are TRBV12-3 or TRBV12-4 and TRBJ1-2, with D possibly being TRBD1 (5 bases). The CDR3 runs 14 residues. Trimming cost V 3 bases and J 8 bases, with 16 bases left between them. CDR3 in DNA: TGTGCCAGCAGTTTGAGGCAGGGCCTCTGGGGCTACACCTTC. Protein sequence: CASSLRQGLWGYTF.

This clonotype was recorded a few times. The V call is TRBV7-8, the J call TRBJ2-3; no reliable D call. The V end lost 3 bases, the J end lost 4 bases, and 17 bases lay between the germline ends. Germline V gives CDR1 SGHVS, CDR2 FQNEAQ. CDR3 length: 16 amino acids. The CDR3, as DNA: TGTGCCAGCAGCTTGGATCCTGCGACGGTGGCAGATACGCAGTATTTT. Its protein is CASSLDPATVADTQYF.

The chain has TRBV10-3 and TRBJ2-4, with TRBD1 as a possible D gene (6 bases). Germline V CDR1 and CDR2: ENHRY, SYGVKD. The CDR3 covers 15 residues. V lost 3 bases and J 7 bases, leaving 16 bases between the germline ends. The CDR3 coding sequence is TGTGCCATCAGTGACCACCAGGGGCTTGGGAACATTCAGTACTTC. This encodes CAISDHQGLGNIQYF.

CDR3 coding DNA: TGTGCCAGCAGCACCGGGACTAGCGGGGAGACCCAGTACTTC. Translated, it gives CASSTGTSGETQYF. The chain carries TRBV12-3 or TRBV12-4 and TRBJ2-5, with 12 bases that match TRBD2. The length of the CDR3 is 14 residues. V shed 6 bases and J 5 bases; nucleotides not matched to a gene: 4.

The chain is built from TRBV29-1 and TRBJ2-3, with D hard to call. Germline V lookup: CDR1 SQVTM, CDR2 ANQGSEA. Trimming pared 6 bases from V and 7 bases from J, leaving 23 bases between. The CDR3 is made up of 15 amino acids. CDR3 region: CSVKGRVSKQNTQYF. CDR3 nucleotides: TGCAGCGTAAAAGGCCGGGTATCCAAACAGAATACGCAGTATTTT.

In its sample, this clonotype was seen a few times. The chain joins TRBV6-1 to TRBJ1-5; D not resolved. Looked up from germline, CDR1 is MNHNS and CDR2 is SASEGT. This CDR3 region has 16 residues. The V gene lost 4 bases and the J gene lost 5 bases, with 18 bases spanning the gap. The CDR3 DNA is TGTGCCAGCAGTGGTGGAGAGCGGTGGATAGATCAGCCCCAGCATTTT. Translating it yields CASSGGERWIDQPQHF.

A few counts support this clonotype. As DNA, the CDR3 is TGCAGTGGGCGGGGGAAGCGAGTCAAAAACATTCAGTACTTC. Encoded protein: CSGRGKRVKNIQYF. The chain uses TRBV20-1 and TRBJ2-4; 7 positions match TRBD2. V shed 7 bases, J shed 3 bases, and the junction held 9 bases outside the gene matches. The germline V gene has CDR1 DFQATT and CDR2 SNEGSKA (reference sequence). This CDR3 contains 14 residues.

This clonotype has just a few counts. This chain connects TRBV28 to TRBJ2-5, with TRBD1 identical over 10 bases. The V gene end was trimmed by 5 bases and the J gene end by 10 bases; junction bases not matched to a gene: 10. Germline loops: CDR1 MDHEN, CDR2 SYDVKM. The CDR3 contains 14 residues. The CDR3 loop is CASSPPGTGAGQYF. DNA for the CDR3: TGTGCCAGCAGTCCACCCGGGACAGGGGCTGGCCAGTACTTC.

This clonotype was observed at least ten times. V is TRBV20-1 and J is TRBJ1-2; TRBD1 matches at 8 bases. Trimming took 1 base from V and 8 from J; bases not matched to a gene: 6. The CDR3 runs 13 residues. The germline V gene has CDR1 DFQATT and CDR2 SNEGSKA (reference sequence). The CDR3 coding sequence is TGCAGTGCTAGAGGCCAGGGGGCTTTGGGCTACACCTTC. Encoded protein: CSARGQGALGYTF.

The rearrangement joins TRBV20-1 to TRBJ2-4; D perhaps matches TRBD1 (6 bases). Deletions cut 5 bases from V and 0 bases from J, with 14 bases between. Germline-derived CDR1 and CDR2 are DFQATT and SNEGSKA (reference sequence). The CDR3 has 15 residues. The CDR3 loop reads CSADRDNLAKNIQYF. The DNA of the CDR3 is TGCAGTGCTGACCGGGACAACCTAGCCAAAAACATTCAGTACTTC.

This clonotype occurred many times. The rearrangement links TRBV4-1 to TRBJ1-4; D not certain. This CDR3 is 15 amino acids long. Germline values: CDR1 MGHRA, CDR2 YSYEKL. Trimming stripped 1 base from V and 8 bases from J, with 14 bases between. CDR3 in DNA: TGCGCCAGCAGCCAAGTTGGAGTGTTGGACGAAAAACTGTTTTTT. This translates into CASSQVGVLDEKLFF.

This chain links TRBV5-1 with TRBJ2-1, with a weak D call TRBD2 (6 bases). This CDR3 comprises 15 residues. V was trimmed by 4 bases and J by 0 bases, leaving 11 bases between them. Germline CDR1 is SGHRS and CDR2 is YFSETQ. CDR3 sequence reads: CASSRDWGSYNEQFF. As DNA, the CDR3 is TGCGCCAGCAGCCGGGACTGGGGCTCCTACAATGAGCAGTTCTTC.

There are a few counts of this clonotype. The chain couples TRBV10-3 to TRBJ2-7; no clear D gene. This CDR3 has 15 residues. V shed 0 bases and J shed 3 bases, with 12 bases lying between them. Per germline, CDR1 ENHRY and CDR2 SYGVKD. The CDR3 sequence is CAISESKAYDYEQYF. For the CDR3, the DNA is TGTGCCATCAGTGAGTCGAAAGCCTACGACTACGAGCAGTACTTC.

CDR3 coding DNA: TGTGCCAGTAGCACAGATTGGGGTTATCGACAGGGGGCGGGTGAGCAGTTCTTC. The encoded protein is CASSTDWGYRQGAGEQFF. The chain recombines TRBV19 with TRBJ2-1, with 10 bases identical to TRBD1. The germline V gene encodes CDR1 LNHDA and CDR2 SQIVND (reference sequence). CDR3 length: 18 amino acids. V gave up 6 bases and J gave up 9 bases; unmatched junction bases: 20.

The chain has TRBV30 and TRBJ2-1; D is possibly TRBD1 or TRBD2 (5 bases each). The CDR3 runs 14 residues. Germline V gene data show CDR1 as GTSNPN and CDR2 as SVGIG (reference sequence). Deletions cut 0 bases from V and 6 bases from J, with 12 bases between. Written as DNA, the CDR3 is TGTGCCTGGAGTGTACGGGGACCCTTCAATGAGCAGTTCTTC. Translated: CAWSVRGPFNEQFF.

At least ten counts were recorded for this clonotype. V gene TRBV6-2 or TRBV6-3 combines with J gene TRBJ2-1; TRBD2 aligns across 12 bases. V dropped 6 bases and J dropped 7; count of bases not matched to a gene: 7. Germline V gene lookup returns CDR1 MNHEY and CDR2 SVGEGT. The CDR3 is 15 amino acids. The CDR3 here is CASRARGLAGNEQFF. CDR3 nucleotides: TGTGCCAGCAGGGCCCGCGGACTAGCGGGGAATGAGCAGTTCTTC.

This clonotype was seen many times. V gene TRBV12-3 or TRBV12-4 combines with J gene TRBJ2-6, with D perhaps matching TRBD1 (5 bases). There are 13 residues in the CDR3. Trimming took off 7 bases at V and 8 bases at J, with 12 bases between the two ends. CDR3 coding DNA: TGTGCCAGCAATCCGCGACAGACCAACGTCCTGACTTTC. Residues: CASNPRQTNVLTF.

The rearrangement joins TRBV7-2 to TRBJ1-3; D not certain. Trimming took off 1 base at V and 0 bases at J, with 10 bases between the two ends. Per germline, CDR1 SGHTA and CDR2 FQGNSA. There are 16 residues in the CDR3. This CDR3 reads CASSLVLDFSGNTIYF. The CDR3 DNA reads as TGTGCCAGCAGCTTAGTTTTAGACTTCTCTGGAAACACCATATATTTT.

This clonotype came up a few times. This chain connects TRBV5-4 to TRBJ2-1; 8 bases line up with TRBD2. Germline V CDR1 and CDR2: SGHNT, YYREEE (reference sequence). The J segment lost 2 bases and the V segment lost 5 bases, leaving 6 bases of the junction unmatched. The CDR3 is 15 residues long. The CDR3 loop reads CASSLSGSPYNEQFF. The CDR3 DNA reads as TGTGCCAGCAGTTTGAGCGGGAGCCCCTACAATGAGCAGTTCTTC.

This clonotype was recorded a few times. The genes are TRBV7-8 and TRBJ1-4; D ambiguous. The ends were cut back, 5 bases at V and 0 bases at J, with 10 bases in the middle. The length of the CDR3 is 15 residues. Per the germline V gene, CDR1 is SGHVS and CDR2 is FQNEAQ. Here the CDR3 DNA reads TGTGCCAGCAGCAAAAGGGAGGCAACTAATGAAAAACTGTTTTTT. Translated, it gives CASSKREATNEKLFF.

There are many counts of this clonotype. The genes are TRBV10-3 and TRBJ2-1, with D possibly called TRBD1 or TRBD2 (5 bases each). V was clipped by 4 bases and J by 7 bases, with 8 bases between them. CDR3 length: 12 residues. Germline assignment: CDR1 ENHRY and CDR2 SYGVKD. The CDR3 coding sequence is TGTGCCATCAGTGGAGAGGGGAATGAGCAGTTCTTC. Amino acid sequence: CAISGEGNEQFF.

The chain joins TRBV6-5 to TRBJ2-7; 7 nucleotides agree with TRBD1. The V gene's germline CDR1 is MNHEY and CDR2 SVGAGI. J lost 2 bases, V lost 5 bases, and 9 bases had no gene match. The CDR3 is 15 amino acids. CDR3 bases: TGTGCCAGCAGTGACTACGAACAGGGGCCCTACGAGCAGTACTTC. Translated: CASSDYEQGPYEQYF.

This clonotype was observed a few times. The gene calls are TRBV6-5 and TRBJ2-1; D is perhaps TRBD2 (7 bases). Germline V CDR1 and CDR2: MNHEY, SVGAGI. The length of the CDR3 is 18 residues. Trimming removed 5 bases at V and 4 bases at J, with 24 bases between. CDR3 sequence reads: CASSHATDRRGGYNEQFF. CDR3 in DNA: TGTGCCAGCAGTCACGCAACAGACAGAAGGGGGGGGTACAATGAGCAGTTCTTC.

This clonotype has a handful of counts. V is TRBV10-3 and J is TRBJ2-7; D might be TRBD1 (6 bases). Germline V gene sequence: CDR1 ENHRY, CDR2 SYGVKD. Trimming left V 5 bases short and J 1 base short, with 12 bases between. The CDR3 consists of 14 residues. Here the CDR3 reads CAISSGTSSYEQYF. The CDR3 nucleotides are TGTGCCATCAGTTCCGGGACATCGTCCTACGAGCAGTACTTC.